This record concerns one T cell receptor (beta chain) sequence. Sequencing used immunoSEQ multiplex PCR; TCRdb keeps in-frame clones, though not all of them. The sample includes over 9,000 clones, about 66% seen only once; the top ten take over 25%. The entry originates in a study of OX40 agonist ivuxolimab in advanced cancers. On the study more broadly: Ivuxolimab, an agonist antibody against OX40 (CD134), was given to patients.

The CDR3 length is 13 residues. Trimming took 5 bases from V and 0 from J, leaving 8 bases between them. Germline CDR1 reads SGHAT; CDR2 reads FQNNGV. The V call is TRBV11-2, the J call TRBJ2-7, with D tentatively TRBD1 (5 bases). The TCR sequence derives from an adult with an advanced solid tumor such as melanoma, head and neck, liver or kidney cancer. The specimen was CD4+ or CD8+ T cells sorted from blood, collected in a trial of the OX40 agonist ivuxolimab. The DNA of the CDR3 is TGTGCCAGCAGCCCAGGGCCCTCCTACGAGCAGTACTTC. This codes for CASSPGPSYEQYF.